The 22 T cell receptor beta chains below come from one sample, sequenced in a study of Graves' ophthalmopathy and Graves' hyperthyroidism. For repertoire sequencing, the TCR beta CDR3 regions were amplified from RNA transcripts. RT-PCR was first run with HTBI primers, then multiplex PCR in a second round. TCRdb redid the calling of the multiplex PCR reads with MiXCR, one entry per CDR3 protein. The table has around 590,000 distinct CDR3 sequences, roughly 40% seen once. Input material: peripheral blood or thyroid tissue (not recorded which). These receptors were taken from an adult man with Graves' hyperthyroidism.

For this clonotype: Just one base apart from a much larger clone, this may be a read error. The chain combines TRBV7-9 with TRBJ1-1, with 7 bases aligning to TRBD1. The CDR3 length is 14 residues. J was trimmed by 6 bases and V by 5 bases; bases with no gene match: 9. Looked up from germline, CDR1 is SEHNR and CDR2 is FQNEAQ (reference sequence). The CDR3 region is CASSLKQGIPEAFF. DNA for the CDR3: TGTGCCAGCAGCCTAAAACAGGGGATCCCTGAAGCTTTCTTT.

This clonotype has only a few counts. The genes are TRBV6-6 and TRBJ1-2; 9 bases match TRBD1. Germline lookup yields CDR1 MNHNY and CDR2 SVGAGI (reference sequence). The CDR3 loop spans 13 amino acids. V was clipped by 7 bases and J by 4 bases; unmatched bases: 4. CDR3 DNA: TGTGCCAGCACTCCGGACAGGGGCTATGGCTACACCTTC. Protein product: CASTPDRGYGYTF.

There are a few counts of this clonotype. This chain connects TRBV5-1 to TRBJ1-1; 9 nucleotides align to TRBD1. In germline, CDR1 is SGHRS, CDR2 YFSETQ. J gave up 9 bases and V 0 bases, and 6 bases lay outside the gene matches. This CDR3 has 14 residues. CDR3 nucleotides: TGCGCCAGCAGCTTGGGGGCCGGGACAGGGCAAGCTTTCTTT. Its protein product is CASSLGAGTGQAFF.

This clonotype was found many times. The chain carries TRBV6-6 and TRBJ1-2; D unclear. Germline V CDR1 and CDR2: MNHNY, SVGAGI (reference sequence). The CDR3 has 11 residues. V was cut by 5 bases and J by 6 bases, with 7 bases left in between. DNA of the CDR3: TGTGCCAGCAGTCGACTTGATGGCTACACCTTC. Protein: CASSRLDGYTF.

Details on this clonotype: This sequence may be a read error, since a much larger clone differs from it by one base. The rearrangement joins TRBV20-1 to TRBJ2-2; D may be TRBD2 (5 bases). CDR1 is DFQATT, CDR2 SNEGSKA, per germline (reference sequence). This CDR3 is 13 amino acids long. This chain's CDR3 is CSANRLVTGELSF. The DNA of the CDR3 is TGCAGTGCTAACAGACTGGTAACCGGGGAGCTGTCTTTT.

This chain links TRBV7-9 with TRBJ2-5; TRBD2 aligns across 9 bases. The trim removed 5 bases at V and 5 bases at J, leaving 9 bases unmatched. The CDR3 extends over 15 amino acids. Per the germline V gene, CDR1 is SEHNR and CDR2 is FQNEAQ (reference sequence). The CDR3 region has the DNA TGTGCCAGCAGCCCCAGCGGGAGGCCAGGGGAGACCCAGTACTTC. It codes for CASSPSGRPGETQYF.

This clonotype was counted ten times or more. The chain uses TRBV7-9 and TRBJ1-1, with a weak D call TRBD1 (5 bases). Germline V CDR1 and CDR2: SEHNR, FQNEAQ (reference sequence). This CDR3 spans 16 amino acids. Trimming left V 3 bases short and J 5 bases short, with 19 bases between. CDR3 bases: TGTGCCAGCAGCTTCCCCTCACGGCAGGGAGCAACTGAAGCTTTCTTT. It encodes CASSFPSRQGATEAFF.

The chain joins TRBV7-9 to TRBJ2-2; 10 bases align to TRBD1. The CDR3 length is 16 residues. The germline gives CDR1 SEHNR, CDR2 FQNEAQ (reference sequence). The V gene end was trimmed by 6 bases and the J gene end by 6 bases; junction bases not matched to a gene: 10. The chain's CDR3 is CASSPPGQGMSGELFF. The DNA of the CDR3 is TGTGCCAGCAGTCCTCCGGGACAGGGGATGTCCGGGGAGCTGTTTTTT.

This clonotype appeared a single time. This chain links TRBV2 with TRBJ2-5, with TRBD1 identical over 8 bases. The V gene's germline CDR1 is SNHLY and CDR2 FYNNEI. CDR3 length: 13 amino acids. V dropped 5 bases and J dropped 4; count of bases not matched to a gene: 3. For the CDR3, the DNA is TGTGCCAGCAGTTGGACAGGGATAGAGACCCAGTACTTC. It codes for CASSWTGIETQYF.

The chain combines TRBV29-1 with TRBJ1-1; TRBD1 agrees at 9 bases. The CDR3 is made up of 13 amino acids. In germline, CDR1 is SQVTM, CDR2 ANQGSEA. The V and J ends lost 4 bases and 7 bases, in that order; junction bases with no gene match: 7. CDR3 bases: TGCAGCGTTGGCGGACAGGGGACTAATGAAGCTTTCTTT. It is translated as CSVGGQGTNEAFF.

This clonotype was seen a few times. Being one base from a much bigger clone, this may be a read error. This chain uses TRBV9 with TRBJ2-7; possibly TRBD1 for D (6 bases). The CDR3 spans 13 residues. Germline CDR1 and CDR2: SGDLS and YYNGEE. CDR3: CASNVATGYEQYF. CDR3 DNA: TGTGCCAGCAACGTAGCGACAGGATACGAGCAGTACTTC.

The table lists this clonotype with many counts. The rearrangement links TRBV19 to TRBJ1-1; no definite D call. The V end was cut by 8 bases, the J end by 3 bases, with 7 bases between. The germline CDR1 and CDR2 sequences are LNHDA and SQIVND (reference sequence). The CDR3 covers 11 residues. The CDR3 DNA is TGTGCCAGTGGGCCAGACACTGAAGCTTTCTTT. It is translated as CASGPDTEAFF.

This clonotype has at least ten counts. V usage is TRBV12-3 or TRBV12-4 and J usage is TRBJ1-5; D uncertain. V was shortened by 0 bases and J by 11 bases, with 11 bases between the two germline ends. This CDR3 spans 13 amino acids. The chain's CDR3 is CASSLAQLLTQHF. In nucleotides, the CDR3 is TGTGCCAGCAGTTTAGCACAGCTCTTGACCCAGCATTTT.

The V and J genes are TRBV29-1 and TRBJ2-5; 9 bases match TRBD1. Germline V gives CDR1 SQVTM, CDR2 ANQGSEA. The V gene end was trimmed by 4 bases and the J gene end by 5 bases; junction bases not matched to a gene: 2. The length of the CDR3 is 12 residues. CDR3 sequence: CSVAGQGETQYF. CDR3 DNA sequence: TGCAGCGTTGCCGGACAGGGGGAGACCCAGTACTTC.

The chain joins TRBV7-9 to TRBJ2-7; a possible D gene is TRBD1 (6 bases). CDR3 length: 14 residues. Germline CDR1 SEHNR, CDR2 FQNEAQ (reference sequence). Trimming left V 11 bases short and J 4 bases short, with 21 bases between. In DNA, the CDR3 is TGTGCCTGGACTTCAACTGGGACAACTTACGAGCAGTACTTC. Its translation: CAWTSTGTTYEQYF.

The chain links TRBV10-3 to TRBJ2-7, with D unresolved. Trimming stripped 10 bases from V and 0 bases from J, with 25 bases between. The CDR3 is made up of 17 amino acids. From germline, CDR1 is ENHRY and CDR2 SYGVKD. In DNA, the CDR3 is TGTGCCAGCTCACCACCGGGTGGTGTCGAGAGCTCCTACGAGCAGTACTTC. Translated: CASSPPGGVESSYEQYF.

Notes on this clonotype: This may be a read error: a much more frequent sequence differs by one nucleotide. The chain has TRBV11-2 and TRBJ2-7, with D tentatively TRBD2 (6 bases). This CDR3 is built from 16 residues. The germline V gene has CDR1 SGHAT and CDR2 FQNNGV. V gave up 1 base and J gave up 3 bases, with 16 bases separating them. CDR3 sequence reads: CASSLVTWTNIYEQYF. Here the CDR3 DNA reads TGTGCCAGCAGCTTAGTGACCTGGACTAACATCTACGAGCAGTACTTC.

In nucleotides, the CDR3 is TGTGCCAGCAGCGGCCAGGGGGGACAGGGGCGTTATGGCTACACCTTC. It specifies CASSGQGGQGRYGYTF. V usage is TRBV9 and J usage is TRBJ1-2; TRBD1 aligns across 10 bases. The CDR3 totals 16 residues. Germline V lookup: CDR1 SGDLS, CDR2 YYNGEE. V was pared by 3 bases and J by 5 bases, with 10 bases of the junction left unmatched.

At least ten counts were recorded for this clonotype. The chain joins TRBV5-1 to TRBJ2-5; D possibly corresponds to TRBD1 (6 bases). Trimming stripped 3 bases from V and 4 bases from J, with 13 bases between. Germline CDR1 is SGHRS and CDR2 is YFSETQ. The CDR3 is made up of 14 amino acids. The DNA of the CDR3 is TGCGCCAGCAGCTCGACCCGGGACACAGAGACCCAGTACTTC. Residues: CASSSTRDTETQYF.

The genes are TRBV7-2 and TRBJ1-5; D is unclear. CDR1 SGHTA and CDR2 FQGNSA come from the germline V gene. The V and J ends lost 5 bases and 11 bases respectively, with 19 bases between them. The CDR3 sequence is 14 residues long. In nucleotides, the CDR3 is TGTGCCAGCAGCCCTGGACTAGCGAAAGAGACCCAGCATTTT. Residues: CASSPGLAKETQHF.

This clonotype was counted many times. V is TRBV3-1 and J is TRBJ1-1, with D maybe TRBD1 (5 bases). The CDR3 totals 13 residues. Germline-derived CDR1 and CDR2 are LGHDT and YNNKEL (reference sequence). V lost 1 base, J lost 7 bases, and 10 bases lay in between. CDR3 nucleotide sequence: TGTGCCAGCAGCCAAGTTGAGGGGAATGAAGCTTTCTTT. It yields the protein CASSQVEGNEAFF.

J is TRBJ2-2 and V is TRBV14; 13 positions match TRBD2. This CDR3 spans 21 amino acids. Losses at the gene ends were 2 bases for V and 5 bases for J; bases not matched to a gene: 17. Germline assignment: CDR1 SGHDN and CDR2 FVKESK. The CDR3 nucleotides read TGTGCCAGCAGCCAACGGGAACCACTAGCGGGAGGGCCGGTTGAAACCGGGGAGCTGTTTTTT. It encodes CASSQREPLAGGPVETGELFF.